What follows describes a single TCR beta chain. Looked up from germline, CDR1 is SGHDT and CDR2 is YYEEEE. This CDR3 comprises 15 residues. Trimming shortened V by 4 bases and J by 2 bases, and 16 bases separated the two germline ends. Profiling relied on immunoSEQ multiplex PCR, and the TCRdb table lists in-frame clones only, not all of them. The data show fewer than 350,000 clones, roughly 87% seen once. The data stem from a study of blood T cell repertoires in COVID-19. This sequence originates from a woman in her 40s who had recovered from COVID-19. The sample taken for sequencing was PBMCs or T cells enriched from blood (not recorded which). The chain uses TRBV5-6 and TRBJ2-7; maybe TRBD1 (6 bases). This CDR3 is CASSRDRTGTYEQYF. Here the CDR3 DNA reads TGTGCCAGCAGCCGAGACAGAACAGGGACCTACGAGCAGTACTTC.